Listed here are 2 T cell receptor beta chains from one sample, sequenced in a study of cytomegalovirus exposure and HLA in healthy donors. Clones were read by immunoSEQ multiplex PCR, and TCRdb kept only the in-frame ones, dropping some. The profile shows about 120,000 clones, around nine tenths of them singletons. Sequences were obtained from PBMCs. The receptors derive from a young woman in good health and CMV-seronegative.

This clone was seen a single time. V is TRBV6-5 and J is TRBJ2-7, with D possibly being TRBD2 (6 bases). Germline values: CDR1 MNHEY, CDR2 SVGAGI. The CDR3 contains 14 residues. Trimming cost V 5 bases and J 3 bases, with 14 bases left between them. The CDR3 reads CASSLRDSDYEQYF. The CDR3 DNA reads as TGTGCCAGCAGTCTCCGGGACTCAGACTACGAGCAGTACTTC.

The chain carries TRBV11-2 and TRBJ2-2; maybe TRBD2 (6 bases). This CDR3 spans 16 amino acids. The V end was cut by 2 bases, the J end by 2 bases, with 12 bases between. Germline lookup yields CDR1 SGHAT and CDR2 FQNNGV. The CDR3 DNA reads TGTGCCAGCAGCTTACCGGAGGGGTACAACACCGGGGAGCTGTTTTTT. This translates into CASSLPEGYNTGELFF.